This T cell receptor (beta chain) derives from a study of shared clonotypes between healthy human individuals. At the level of the study: Per-donor plates numbered three CD4 naive, three CD4 memory, two CD8 naive and one CD8 memory.

With regard to this clone: Other DNA sequences in this sample translate to the same CDR3.

Sequencing was performed with immunoSEQ multiplex PCR; in TCRdb, only in-frame clones are kept and a portion is missing. In the table there are about 1 million clones, under 80% of which are singletons. The TCR was taken from a man between 18 and 35 years old in good health. Specimen: memory CD4+ T cells sorted from blood. The sample's subset: CD45RA-negative fraction.

The CDR3 DNA reads as TGTGCCAGCAGCTTGGACAGGGAAAATGAGCAGTTCTTC. It yields the protein CASSLDRENEQFF. This chain uses TRBV11-2 with TRBJ2-1; 8 nucleotides agree with TRBD1. The germline V gene has CDR1 SGHAT and CDR2 FQNNGV. Trimming at V came to 3 bases and at J to 7 bases, leaving 2 bases not matched to a gene. The CDR3 runs to 13 residues.